This T cell receptor beta chain came from a study of cytomegalovirus exposure and HLA in healthy donors. This CDR3 comprises 14 residues. Per the germline V gene, CDR1 is MDHEN and CDR2 is SYDVKM. V dropped 7 bases and J dropped 4; count of bases not matched to a gene: 9. Use of 60 Vbeta and 13 Jbeta primers characterized the PCR. Sequencing was performed with immunoSEQ multiplex PCR; in TCRdb, only in-frame clones are kept and a portion is missing. This table has 95,000 to 150,000 clones, 80% appearing once. This receptor was identified in a man aged 25-45 years in good health and CMV-seronegative. The V gene is TRBV28, the J gene TRBJ2-7; 8 nucleotides line up with TRBD1. The sample taken for sequencing was PBMCs. CDR3 protein: CASKAGQGAYEQYF. As DNA, the CDR3 is TGTGCCAGCAAGGCCGGGCAGGGGGCATACGAGCAGTACTTC.